Each of the 3 T cell receptor beta chains below was sequenced from the same sample in a study of T cells in Graves' hyperthyroidism and ophthalmopathy. The CDR3 regions of TCR beta were amplified from RNA transcripts. TCR CDR3 underwent first-round RT-PCR with the HTBI primer set. Using its own MiXCR run on the multiplex PCR reads, TCRdb lists one record per CDR3 protein. The sample records about 500,000 distinct CDR3 sequences, 15% to 20% being singletons. Sequencing was done on a sample of blood. These receptors were obtained from a young woman with Graves' ophthalmopathy.

The table lists this clonotype with a few counts. A read error may account for a junction end that differs from germline. The chain employs TRBV3-1 and TRBJ2-1; D assignment may be TRBD1 or TRBD2 (5 bases each). Germline loops: CDR1 LGHDT, CDR2 YNNKEL (reference sequence). CDR3 length: 15 residues. The CDR3 loop reads CASSQGESSYDEQFF. The DNA of the CDR3 is TGTGCCAGCAGTCAGGGAGAGAGCTCCTACGATGAGCAGTTCTTC.

The chain combines TRBV5-1 with TRBJ1-5; 10 bases align to TRBD1. The CDR3 loop spans 15 amino acids. Trimming cost V 3 bases and J 1 base; bases outside gene matches: 1. Germline loops: CDR1 SGHRS, CDR2 YFSETQ. In DNA form, the CDR3 reads TGCGCCAGCAGCTGGGGACAGGGGAGCAATCAGCCCCAGCATTTT. This translates into CASSWGQGSNQPQHF.

The chain links TRBV19 to TRBJ2-3; D is perhaps TRBD1 or TRBD2 (5 bases each). The V gene lost 4 bases and the J gene lost 1 base, with 15 bases spanning the gap. The germline CDR1 and CDR2 sequences are LNHDA and SQIVND (reference sequence). The CDR3 runs to 16 residues. For the CDR3, the DNA is TGTGCCAGTAGTACCCCTCCGGGACGCCGCACAGATACGCAGTATTTT. Translated, it gives CASSTPPGRRTDTQYF.